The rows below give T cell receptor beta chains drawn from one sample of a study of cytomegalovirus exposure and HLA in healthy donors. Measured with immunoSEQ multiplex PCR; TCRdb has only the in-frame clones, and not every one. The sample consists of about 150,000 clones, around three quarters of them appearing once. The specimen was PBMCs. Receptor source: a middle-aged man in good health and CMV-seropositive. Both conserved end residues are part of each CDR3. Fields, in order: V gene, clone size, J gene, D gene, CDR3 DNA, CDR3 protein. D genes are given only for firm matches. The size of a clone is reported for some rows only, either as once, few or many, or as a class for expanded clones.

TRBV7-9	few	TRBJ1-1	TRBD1	TGTGCCAGCAGCCCAGAGGACAGGGTCGGTGAAGCTTTCTTT	CASSPEDRVGEAFF
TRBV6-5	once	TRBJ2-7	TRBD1	TGTGCCAGCAGTTACGGGACAGGGGGCTTCGAGCAGTACTTC	CASSYGTGGFEQYF
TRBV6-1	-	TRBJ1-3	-	TGTGCCAGCCGCCCCGGACATGCCGGAAACACCATATATTTT	CASRPGHAGNTIYF
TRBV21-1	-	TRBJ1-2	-	TGTGCCAGCAGCAAAGGTTGCCGGGCAGGGGTCTTCTATGGCTACACTTTC	CASSKGCRAGVFYGYTF
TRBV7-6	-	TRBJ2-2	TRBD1	TGTGCCAGCAGCTTAGCTACTGGACAGGGGGAAGGGGCCGGGGAGCTGTTTTTT	CASSLATGQGEGAGELFF
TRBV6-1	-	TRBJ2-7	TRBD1	TGTGCCACAGACAGGGCCCCAAGTGAGCAGTACTTC	CATDRAPSEQYF
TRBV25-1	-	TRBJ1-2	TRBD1	TGTGCCAGCAGTGAATACGAGGGACAGAAGCTATACACCTTC	CASSEYEGQKLYTF
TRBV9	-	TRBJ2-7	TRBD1	TGTGCCAGCAGCGTAGTGGGACAGGGAGAGCAGTACTTC	CASSVVGQGEQYF
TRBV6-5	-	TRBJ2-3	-	TGTGCCAGCAGTCGTAGCGGATCTAGCACAGATACGCAGTATTTT	CASSRSGSSTDTQYF
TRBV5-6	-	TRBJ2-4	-	TGTGCCAGCAGCCAAGTACAGGTTTTGGGAAACATTCAGTACTTC	CASSQVQVLGNIQYF
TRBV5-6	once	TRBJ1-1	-	TGTGCCAGCAGCCCAGATTTTAACACTGAAGCTTTCTTT	CASSPDFNTEAFF
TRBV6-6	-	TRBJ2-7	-	TGTGCCAGCAGTTACCCGGACAGTACCTACGAGCAGTACTTC	CASSYPDSTYEQYF
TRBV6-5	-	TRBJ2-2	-	TGTGCCAGCACCTTCACGCGGCGGGACGGGGAGCTGTTTTTT	CASTFTRRDGELFF
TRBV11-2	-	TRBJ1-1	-	TGTGCCAGCAGCCAGACGGCGGGGGACACTGAAGCTTTCTTT	CASSQTAGDTEAFF
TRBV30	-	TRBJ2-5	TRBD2	TGTGCCGGGGGACTAGCGATACAAGAGACCCAGTACTTC	CAGGLAIQETQYF
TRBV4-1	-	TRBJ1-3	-	TGCGCCAGCAGCCAAAAGAAGAATACAGGTGTCCCCGGGAGCTCTGGAAACACCATATATTTT	CASSQKKNTGVPGSSGNTIYF
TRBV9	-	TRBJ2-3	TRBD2	TGTGCCAGCAGCGAGGGACTAGCGGCGTCCACAGATACGCAGTATTTT	CASSEGLAASTDTQYF
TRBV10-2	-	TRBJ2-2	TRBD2	TGCGCCAGCAGTGAAACTAGCGGGAGGTTCACCGGGGAGCTGTTTTTT	CASSETSGRFTGELFF
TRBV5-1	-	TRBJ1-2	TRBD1	TGCGCCTCCAAACCGGGACAGGGGACCTATGGCTACACCTTC	CASKPGQGTYGYTF
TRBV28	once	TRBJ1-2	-	TGTGCCAGCAGACATCCCAGGCAGACCTATGGCTACACCTTC	CASRHPRQTYGYTF
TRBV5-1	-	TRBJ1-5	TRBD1	TGCGCCAGCAGCAGGGGACAGGGCAATCAGCCCCAGCATTTT	CASSRGQGNQPQHF
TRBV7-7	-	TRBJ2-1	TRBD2	TGTGCCAGCAGCTTAGGGGGGAGGGGCAATGAGCAGTTCTTC	CASSLGGRGNEQFF
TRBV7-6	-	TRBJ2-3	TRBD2	TGTGCCAGCAGCTGGGACACCTCCGGGACTAGCGGGAGGGCAGACGCGCAGTATTTT	CASSWDTSGTSGRADAQYF
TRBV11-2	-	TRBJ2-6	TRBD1	TGTGCCAGCAGCTCCCCCCCGGGACAGGGGACGGCTGGGGCCAACGTCCTGACTTTC	CASSSPPGQGTAGANVLTF
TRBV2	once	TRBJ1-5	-	TGTGCCAGCAGTATACAGGGCTATAGCAATCAGCCCCAGCATTTT	CASSIQGYSNQPQHF
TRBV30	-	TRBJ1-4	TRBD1	TGTGCCTGGAGGGCCGGGACAGTGGGAAAACTGTTTTTT	CAWRAGTVGKLFF
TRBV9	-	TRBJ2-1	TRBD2	TGTGCCGGAGGGACTAGCGACCCCAATGAGCAGTTCTTC	CAGGTSDPNEQFF
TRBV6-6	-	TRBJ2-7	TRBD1	TGTGCCAGCAGTTTAACGACAGGGGACTACGAGCAGTACTTC	CASSLTTGDYEQYF
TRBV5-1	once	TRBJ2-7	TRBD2	TGCGCCAGCAGCAGGGGACTAGCGGGAGGGCCCCCCTACGAGCAGTACTTC	CASSRGLAGGPPYEQYF
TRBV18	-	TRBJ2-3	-	TGTGCCAGCTCACTCACGACCCAGGGAGATACGCAGTATTTT	CASSLTTQGDTQYF
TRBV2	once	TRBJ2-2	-	TGTGCCAGCGGCAGGAAGTCGAACACCGGGGAGCTGTTTTTT	CASGRKSNTGELFF
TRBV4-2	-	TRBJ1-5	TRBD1	TGTGCCAGCAGCCAGGGACAGGACAATCAGCCCCAGCATTTT	CASSQGQDNQPQHF
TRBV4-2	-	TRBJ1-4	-	TGTGCCAGCAGCCAAGTTGTACAGGGTCTGGATGAAAAACTGTTTTTT	CASSQVVQGLDEKLFF
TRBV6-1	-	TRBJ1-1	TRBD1	TGTGCCCTCCACAGGACAGGGGGCATTGAAGCTTTCTTT	CALHRTGGIEAFF
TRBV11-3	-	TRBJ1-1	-	TGTGCCAGCAGCCGCCGGGGTTTGGCTGAAGCTTTCTTT	CASSRRGLAEAFF
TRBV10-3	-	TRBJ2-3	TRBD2	TGTGCCATCCATAGCGGGAGGGCCAGGACAGATACGCAGTATTTT	CAIHSGRARTDTQYF
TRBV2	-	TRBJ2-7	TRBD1	TGTGCCAGCAGTCGGGACAGGACCTACGAGCAGTACTTC	CASSRDRTYEQYF
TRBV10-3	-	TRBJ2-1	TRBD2	TGTGCCATCGCTCGGGCGGGAGTAGTCTACAATGAGCAGTTCTTC	CAIARAGVVYNEQFF
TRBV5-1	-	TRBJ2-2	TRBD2	TGCGCCAGCAGCCTGACTAGCGGGTACACCGGGGAGCTGTTTTTT	CASSLTSGYTGELFF
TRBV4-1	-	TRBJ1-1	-	TGCGCCAGCAGCCAAGGGGTTGGAGGGCGAAGTGAAGCTTTCTTT	CASSQGVGGRSEAFF
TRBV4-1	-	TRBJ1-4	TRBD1	TGCGCCAGCAGCCAAGATCCCGGGGCCAGGGGGGAAAAACTGTTTTTT	CASSQDPGARGEKLFF
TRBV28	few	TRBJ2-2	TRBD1	TGTGCCAGCAGTCTGGGACAGGGGTACGGGGAGCTGTTTTTT	CASSLGQGYGELFF
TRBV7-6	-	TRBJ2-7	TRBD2	TGTGCCAGCAGCTTGGGGCTAGCGGGAGGCTACTCCTACGAGCAGTACTTC	CASSLGLAGGYSYEQYF
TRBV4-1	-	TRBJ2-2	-	TGCGCCAGCAGCCGCCCAGGCACCGGGGAGCTGTTTTTT	CASSRPGTGELFF
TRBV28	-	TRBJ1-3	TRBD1	TGTGCCAGCTTTGGAATAGCCGGACAGGTCTATAACACCATATATTTT	CASFGIAGQVYNTIYF
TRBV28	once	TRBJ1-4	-	TGTGCCAGCAAGGACACGCGTCGGTTGATGGTGTTTTTT	CASKDTRRLMVFF
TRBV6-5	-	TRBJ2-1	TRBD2	TGTGCCAGCAGTCGGGCGGCGGGAGTAAAGCAGTTCTTC	CASSRAAGVKQFF
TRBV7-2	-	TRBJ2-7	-	TGTGCCAGCAGCCTCCGAAGCGGGCTACCCTACGAGCAGTACTTC	CASSLRSGLPYEQYF
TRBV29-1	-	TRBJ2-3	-	TGCAGCGGGAATCGGGAGTTCAGAGATACGCAGTATTTT	CSGNREFRDTQYF
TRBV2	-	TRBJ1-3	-	TGTGCCAGCAGCGTCCCGAGCTCTGGAAACACCATATATTTT	CASSVPSSGNTIYF
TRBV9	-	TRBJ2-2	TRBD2	TGTGCCAGCAGCGATGACCCCGGGACTAGGACCGGGGAGCTGTTTTTT	CASSDDPGTRTGELFF
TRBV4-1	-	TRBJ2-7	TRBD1	TGCGCCAGCAGCCAAGCTTTGACAGGGGCCTACGAGCAGTACTTC	CASSQALTGAYEQYF
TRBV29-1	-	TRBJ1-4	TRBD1	TGCAGCGTATCGACAGGGCCCAGGGATGAAAAACTGTTTTTT	CSVSTGPRDEKLFF
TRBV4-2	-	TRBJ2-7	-	TGTGCCAGCAGCCAAGGGACTCGCTCCTACGAGCAGTACTTC	CASSQGTRSYEQYF